The T cell receptor (beta chain) described here comes from a study of OX40 agonist ivuxolimab in advanced cancers. Findings and limits, study-wide: Average numbers of expanded clones were greater in CD8+ T cells than in CD4+. The study observed clonal expansion of CD4+ and CD8+ blood T cells by week 6 at 0.1 to 3.0 mg/kg.

Using immunoSEQ multiplex PCR, the repertoire was profiled, and TCRdb retains in-frame clones only, with some absent. This table holds approximately 82,000 clones, just over 85% found once. A note on this clone: Its antigen remains unknown.

The ends lost 4 bases at V and 3 bases at J; junction bases unmatched: 8. Germline V CDR1 and CDR2: SGHRS, YFSETQ. The CDR3 consists of 15 residues. Sample: CD4+ or CD8+ T cells sorted from blood, taken in a trial of the OX40 agonist ivuxolimab. The receptor comes from an adult with an advanced solid tumor such as melanoma, head and neck, liver or kidney cancer. The J gene is TRBJ2-7, the V gene TRBV5-1; TRBD1 aligns across 9 bases. The CDR3 coding sequence is TGCGCCAGCAGCCCACAGGGGGCAAGAGGCTACGAGCAGTACTTC. This sequence encodes CASSPQGARGYEQYF.